These T cell receptor beta chains were read from a single sample in a study of CD8 T cells in ankylosing spondylitis. MiXCR, applied by TCRdb to the 5' RACE reads, yields one record per CDR3 protein. The sample consists of 750,000 to 850,000 distinct CDR3 sequences, approximately 12% of them appearing once. Sequencing was carried out using blood, either unsorted or a sorted T cell fraction (not recorded which). The source is a male donor with ankylosing spondylitis. CDR3s leave out the opening cysteine and the closing phenylalanine or tryptophan. Each record gives: V gene, clone size, CDR3 protein. The size field is filled for only some rows; it gives once, few, many or a size class.

v_gene: TRBV20-1
abundance: .
CDR3aa: SAPPLRSGSEQY

v_gene: TRBV23-1
abundance: few
CDR3aa: ASNGVSYNEQF

v_gene: TRBV20-1
abundance: many
CDR3aa: SARPLSNQPQH

v_gene: TRBV4-3
abundance: many
CDR3aa: ASSHYRGGETQY

v_gene: TRBV28
abundance: .
CDR3aa: ASSLKGQQQF

v_gene: TRBV11-1
abundance: few
CDR3aa: ASSLVVIEDRGQNEQF

v_gene: TRBV29-1
abundance: .
CDR3aa: SARGTEGISQY

v_gene: TRBV10-1
abundance: once
CDR3aa: ASSEFSGRETQY

v_gene: TRBV2
abundance: .
CDR3aa: ASSEQWLAGELF

v_gene: TRBV7-2
abundance: few
CDR3aa: ASRLQANTEAF

v_gene: TRBV7-8
abundance: .
CDR3aa: ASIKAGQETQY

v_gene: TRBV7-9
abundance: .
CDR3aa: ASSLVAAADTQY

v_gene: TRBV20-1
abundance: many
CDR3aa: SAAQGMGDEQY

v_gene: TRBV12-3/TRBV12-4
abundance: .
CDR3aa: ASSPGQGAGY

v_gene: TRBV21-1
abundance: few
CDR3aa: ASSISRDYRQETQY

v_gene: TRBV5-1
abundance: few
CDR3aa: ASSTGHLPRGYT

v_gene: TRBV20-1
abundance: .
CDR3aa: SASGLAGKETQY

v_gene: TRBV6-2/TRBV6-3
abundance: .
CDR3aa: ASRKLTLGRRVETQY

v_gene: TRBV11-1
abundance: .
CDR3aa: ASSTSSYEQY

v_gene: TRBV7-2
abundance: .
CDR3aa: ASSLSSGGEYEQY

v_gene: TRBV29-1
abundance: .
CDR3aa: SVEPYKGEDYNEQF

v_gene: TRBV20-1
abundance: few
CDR3aa: SAARRYNEQF

v_gene: TRBV4-2
abundance: few
CDR3aa: ASSPFGLADYTGELF

v_gene: TRBV6-2/TRBV6-3
abundance: few
CDR3aa: ASSYGLDTQY

v_gene: TRBV7-2
abundance: few
CDR3aa: ASSLSGTALGSPLH